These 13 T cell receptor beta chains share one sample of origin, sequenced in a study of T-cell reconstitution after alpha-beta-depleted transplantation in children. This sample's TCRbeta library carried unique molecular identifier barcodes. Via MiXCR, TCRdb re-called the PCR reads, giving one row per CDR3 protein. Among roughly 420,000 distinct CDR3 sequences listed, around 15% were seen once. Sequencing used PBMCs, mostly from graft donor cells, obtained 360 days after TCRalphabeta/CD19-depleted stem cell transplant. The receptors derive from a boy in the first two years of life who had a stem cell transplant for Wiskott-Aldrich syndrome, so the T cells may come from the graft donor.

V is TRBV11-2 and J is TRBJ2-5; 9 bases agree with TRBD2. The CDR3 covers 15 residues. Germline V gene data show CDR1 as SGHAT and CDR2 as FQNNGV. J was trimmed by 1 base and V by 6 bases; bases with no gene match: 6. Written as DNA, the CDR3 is TGTGCCAGCAGTAGGGGACTAGCACTCCAAGAGACCCAGTACTTC. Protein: CASSRGLALQETQYF.

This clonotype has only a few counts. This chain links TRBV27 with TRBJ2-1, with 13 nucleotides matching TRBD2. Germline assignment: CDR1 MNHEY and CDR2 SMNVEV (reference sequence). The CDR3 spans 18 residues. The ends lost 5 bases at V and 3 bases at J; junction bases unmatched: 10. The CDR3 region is CASSPGLAGAPYYNEQFF. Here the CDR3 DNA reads TGTGCCAGCAGTCCCGGACTAGCGGGGGCCCCCTACTACAATGAGCAGTTCTTC.

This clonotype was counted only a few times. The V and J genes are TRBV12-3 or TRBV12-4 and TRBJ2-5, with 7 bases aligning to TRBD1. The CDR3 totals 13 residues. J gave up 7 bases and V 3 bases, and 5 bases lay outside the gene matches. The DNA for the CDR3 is TGTGCCAGCAGTTTGCGACAGGGAGTGACCCAGTACTTC. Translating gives CASSLRQGVTQYF.

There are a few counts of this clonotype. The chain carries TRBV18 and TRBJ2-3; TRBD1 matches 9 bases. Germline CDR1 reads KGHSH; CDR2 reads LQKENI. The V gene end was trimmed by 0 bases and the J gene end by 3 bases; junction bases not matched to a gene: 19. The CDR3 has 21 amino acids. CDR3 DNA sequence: TGTGCCAGCTCACCACCATATCCGGGACAGGGTCCCGGTGGGGGGACAGATACGCAGTATTTT. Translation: CASSPPYPGQGPGGGTDTQYF.

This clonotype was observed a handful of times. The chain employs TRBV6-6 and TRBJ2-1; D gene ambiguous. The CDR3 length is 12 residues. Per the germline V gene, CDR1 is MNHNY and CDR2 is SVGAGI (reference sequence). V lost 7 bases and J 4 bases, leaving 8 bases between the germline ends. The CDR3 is CASNSKYNEQFF. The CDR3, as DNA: TGTGCCAGCAATTCGAAGTACAATGAGCAGTTCTTC.

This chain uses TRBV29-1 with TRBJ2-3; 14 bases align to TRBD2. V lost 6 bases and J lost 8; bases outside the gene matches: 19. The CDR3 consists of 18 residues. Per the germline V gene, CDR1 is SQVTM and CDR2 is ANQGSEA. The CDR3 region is CSVAGQRLAGGPWATQYF. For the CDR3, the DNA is TGCAGCGTAGCAGGCCAGAGACTAGCGGGAGGGCCATGGGCTACGCAGTATTTT.

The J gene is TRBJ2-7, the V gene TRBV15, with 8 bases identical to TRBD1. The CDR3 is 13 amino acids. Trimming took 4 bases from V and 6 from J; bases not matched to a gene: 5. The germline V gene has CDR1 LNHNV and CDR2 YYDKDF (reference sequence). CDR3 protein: CATSTSRGLEQYF. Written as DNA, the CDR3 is TGTGCCACCAGCACAAGCAGGGGGCTCGAGCAGTACTTC.

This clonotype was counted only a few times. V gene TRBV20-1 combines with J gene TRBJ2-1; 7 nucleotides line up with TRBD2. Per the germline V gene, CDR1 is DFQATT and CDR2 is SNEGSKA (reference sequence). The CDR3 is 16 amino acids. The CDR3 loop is CSTRVAGVSSYNEQFF. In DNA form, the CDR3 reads TGCAGCACGCGGGTTGCGGGAGTGAGCTCCTACAATGAGCAGTTCTTC.

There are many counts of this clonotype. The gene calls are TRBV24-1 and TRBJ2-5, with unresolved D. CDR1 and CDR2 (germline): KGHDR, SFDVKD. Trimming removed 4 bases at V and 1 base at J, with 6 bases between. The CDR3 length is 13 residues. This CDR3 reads CATSDASQETQYF. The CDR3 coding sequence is TGTGCCACCAGTGACGCCTCCCAAGAGACCCAGTACTTC.

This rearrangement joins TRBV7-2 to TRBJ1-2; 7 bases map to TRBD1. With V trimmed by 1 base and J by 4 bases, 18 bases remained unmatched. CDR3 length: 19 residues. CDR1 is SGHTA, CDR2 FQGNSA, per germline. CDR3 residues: CASSLGGRTGGYRTYGYTF. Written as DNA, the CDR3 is TGTGCCAGCAGCTTAGGGGGAAGGACAGGAGGCTATAGGACCTATGGCTACACCTTC. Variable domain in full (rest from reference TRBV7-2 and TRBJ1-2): GAGVSQSPSNKVTEKGKDVELRCDPISGHTALYWYRQSLGQGLEFLIYFQGNSAPDKSGLPSDRFSAERTGGSVSTLTIQRTQQEDSAVYLCASSLGGRTGGYRTYGYTFGSGTRLTVV.

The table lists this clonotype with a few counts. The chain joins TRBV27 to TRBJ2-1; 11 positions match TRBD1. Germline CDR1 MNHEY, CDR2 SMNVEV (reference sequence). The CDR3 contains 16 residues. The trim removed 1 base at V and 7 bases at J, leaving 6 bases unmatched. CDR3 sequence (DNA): TGTGCCAGCAGTTTATACGGACAGGGGGCGTCTAATGAGCAGTTCTTC. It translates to CASSLYGQGASNEQFF.

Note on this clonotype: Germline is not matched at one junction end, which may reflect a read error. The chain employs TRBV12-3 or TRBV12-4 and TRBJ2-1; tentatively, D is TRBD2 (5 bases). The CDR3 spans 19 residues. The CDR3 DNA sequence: TGTACCAGCAGTTTCCCTTTCGGACTCACCTCTAGCTCCTACAATGAGCAGTTCTTC. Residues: CTSSFPFGLTSSSYNEQFF.

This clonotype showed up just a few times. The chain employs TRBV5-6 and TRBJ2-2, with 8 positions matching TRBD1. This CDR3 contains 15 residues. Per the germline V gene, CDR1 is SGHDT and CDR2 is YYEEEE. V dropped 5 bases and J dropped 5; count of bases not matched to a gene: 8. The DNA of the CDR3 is TGTGCCAGCAGACAGGACAGGGCATGGACCGGGGAGCTGTTTTTT. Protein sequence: CASRQDRAWTGELFF. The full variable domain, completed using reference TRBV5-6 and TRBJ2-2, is DAGVTQSPTHLIKTRGQQVTLRCSPKSGHDTVSWYQQALGQGPQFIFQYYEEEERQRGNFPDRFSGHQFPNYSSELNVNALLLGDSALYLCASRQDRAWTGELFFGEGSRLTVL.